This T cell receptor (beta chain) was sequenced during a study of regulatory T cells in long-lasting Graves disease. Study findings and constraints: Reduced TCR diversity was observed in persistent Graves' patients versus newly diagnosed patients.

The time point was: persistent/refractory GD, antithyroid drugs over 5 years with positive TRAb. There was RNA extracted from PBMCs, and the TCR library was made from it. Germline V gives CDR1 MDHEN, CDR2 SYDVKM. V was clipped by 5 bases and J by 2 bases, with 13 bases between them. This CDR3 is 14 amino acids long. On this clonotype itself: Antigen: not known.

HTBI primers from iRepertoire and Arm-PCR of CDR3 regions yielded the TCR beta libraries. Study processing details: Sample data revealed about 62 TRBV and 12 to 15 TRBJ segments. Using its own MiXCR run on the multiplex PCR reads, TCRdb lists one record per CDR3 protein. These V and J calls rely on TCRdb rather than the paper's analysis. Altogether approximately 400,000 distinct CDR3 sequences are present, more than 20% being singletons, with the ten largest covering less than 25%. This clonotype originated in a female donor with Graves disease. The source material was peripheral blood mononuclear cells (PBMCs), sampled when the disease was refractory, from a patient treated with antithyroid drugs. The chain recombines TRBV28 with TRBJ2-7; D possibly corresponds to TRBD1 (6 bases). The CDR3 nucleotides are TGTGCCAGCAGTCCAGGGGTAGGGCCCTACGAGCAGTACTTC. Its protein product is CASSPGVGPYEQYF.